This T cell receptor (beta chain) originates from a study of technical replicates of blood from several donors. Trimming pared 0 bases from V and 3 bases from J, leaving 9 bases between. Germline V CDR1 and CDR2: SGHRS, YFSETQ. The CDR3 is 14 residues long. TCRdb's copy holds only in-frame clones and misses some; the assay was immunoSEQ multiplex PCR. The table records approximately 10,000 clones, roughly 93% of them present only once. The V gene is TRBV5-1, the J gene TRBJ1-2, with a weak D call TRBD1 (6 bases). The source of this sequence is a human donor in good health. The specimen sequenced was PBMCs. CDR3 region: CASSLGDTDYGYTF. The CDR3 coding sequence is TGCGCCAGCAGCTTGGGGGACACTGACTATGGCTACACCTTC.